Following are 30 T cell receptor beta chains from one sample sequenced in a study of blood T cell repertoires in COVID-19. Method: immunoSEQ multiplex PCR; TCRdb's copy keeps in-frame clones and lacks some. The table includes some 130,000 clones, roughly three quarters detected once. Sequencing was carried out using peripheral blood. These receptors were collected from an older woman with acute or convalescent COVID-19.

This chain connects TRBV28 to TRBJ2-1, with TRBD2 identical over 9 bases. The V and J ends lost 5 bases and 6 bases, in that order; junction bases with no gene match: 8. The V gene's germline CDR1 is MDHEN and CDR2 SYDVKM. The CDR3 extends over 15 amino acids. CDR3 nucleotides: TGTGCCAGCAGTGGGTCTAGCGGGACGGTCAATGAGCAGTTCTTC. Protein: CASSGSSGTVNEQFF.

The chain carries TRBV5-4 and TRBJ2-3; D gene ambiguous. Germline loops: CDR1 SGHNT, CDR2 YYREEE (reference sequence). Trimming took 4 bases from V and 6 from J, leaving 15 bases between them. This CDR3 is built from 14 residues. Written as DNA, the CDR3 is TGTGCCAGCAGCCCCGTCTGGGCTGGTGATACGCAGTATTTT. Encoded protein: CASSPVWAGDTQYF.

V is TRBV11-2 and J is TRBJ2-3; D perhaps matches TRBD2 (7 bases). The V end was cut by 4 bases, the J end by 4 bases, with 18 bases between. Germline lookup yields CDR1 SGHAT and CDR2 FQNNGV. This CDR3 has 16 amino acids. The CDR3 is CASSSSGGHGADTQYF. The CDR3 nucleotides read TGTGCCAGCAGCTCCTCGGGGGGCCATGGGGCAGATACGCAGTATTTT.

The rearrangement links TRBV6-4 to TRBJ2-1, with D possibly being TRBD2 (5 bases). The CDR3 sequence is 17 residues long. V was trimmed by 4 bases and J by 0 bases, leaving 16 bases between them. Germline CDR1 is MRHNA and CDR2 is SNTAGT. The CDR3 coding sequence is TGTGCCAGCAGTGCCCCTCTACTAGTCCGCTCCTACAATGAGCAGTTCTTC. Its translation is CASSAPLLVRSYNEQFF.

This chain uses TRBV29-1 with TRBJ2-7, with 7 bases matching TRBD1. In germline, CDR1 is SQVTM, CDR2 ANQGSEA. The CDR3 runs to 12 residues. With V trimmed by 6 bases and J by 4 bases, 6 bases remained unmatched. CDR3 residues: CSVVGTVYEQYF. The DNA of the CDR3 is TGCAGCGTGGTAGGGACAGTGTACGAGCAGTACTTC.

V is TRBV24-1 and J is TRBJ2-1, with D possibly matching TRBD2 (5 bases). Germline CDR1 KGHDR, CDR2 SFDVKD. This CDR3 contains 13 residues. Between the trimmed V and J ends, which lost 9 bases and 4 bases, there was a span of 12 bases. CDR3 residues: CATADPGYNEQFF. The CDR3 nucleotides read TGTGCCACCGCTGATCCGGGGTACAATGAGCAGTTCTTC.

The J gene is TRBJ1-1, the V gene TRBV4-3, with 8 bases identical to TRBD1. The CDR3 is 17 amino acids. Germline assignment: CDR1 LGHNA and CDR2 YSLEER. With V trimmed by 0 bases and J by 4 bases, 10 bases remained unmatched. CDR3 loop: CASSQEVGMTGATEAFF. CDR3 nucleotides: TGCGCCAGCAGCCAAGAGGTTGGGATGACAGGGGCCACTGAAGCTTTCTTT.

This rearrangement joins TRBV7-9 to TRBJ2-7; 9 bases line up with TRBD2. The germline V gene has CDR1 SEHNR and CDR2 FQNEAQ (reference sequence). This CDR3 has 15 residues. V was pared by 1 base and J by 7 bases, with 8 bases of the junction left unmatched. The CDR3 protein is CASSLGVAGVGEQYF. CDR3 nucleotides: TGTGCCAGCAGCTTAGGCGTAGCGGGAGTAGGGGAGCAGTACTTC.

The chain uses TRBV9 and TRBJ2-3, with TRBD2 as a possible D gene (5 bases). Germline values: CDR1 SGDLS, CDR2 YYNGEE. The CDR3 totals 16 residues. V shed 0 bases and J shed 0 bases, with 11 bases lying between them. Here the CDR3 DNA reads TGTGCCAGCAGCGTAGGGGCAGGCGGGAGCACAGATACGCAGTATTTT. It yields the protein CASSVGAGGSTDTQYF. Drawing the rest from reference TRBV9 and TRBJ2-3, the complete variable domain is DSGVTQTPKHLITATGQRVTLRCSPRSGDLSVYWYQQSLDQGLQFLIQYYNGEERAKGNILERFSAQQFPDLHSELNLSSLELGDSALYFCASSVGAGGSTDTQYFGPGTRLTVL.

This clone was counted only a few times. CDR3 sequence (DNA): TGTGCCAGCAGTTTTGGGACAGGCGCCTATGGCTACACCTTC. Residues: CASSFGTGAYGYTF. The chain links TRBV28 to TRBJ1-2; 8 bases agree with TRBD1. CDR1 is MDHEN and CDR2 is SYDVKM in the germline V gene. This CDR3 is 14 amino acids long. V shed 3 bases and J 4 bases; nucleotides not matched to a gene: 4.

The V and J genes are TRBV28 and TRBJ1-1; 10 bases match TRBD1. The germline V gene has CDR1 MDHEN and CDR2 SYDVKM. Germline trimming cut 3 bases from V and 10 bases from J; bases unmatched to any gene: 5. The CDR3 is 13 residues long. The CDR3 loop reads CASSFGTGERAFF. The CDR3 nucleotides are TGTGCCAGCAGTTTCGGGACAGGGGAACGAGCTTTCTTT.

This clone came up a few times. The V and J genes are TRBV24-1 and TRBJ1-6, with a tentative D call TRBD1 (5 bases). The length of the CDR3 is 18 residues. Germline assignment: CDR1 KGHDR and CDR2 SFDVKD. V lost 6 bases to trimming and J lost 4 bases, with 21 bases between them. The CDR3 sequence is CATSSTTGARAYNSPLHF. The CDR3 DNA reads TGTGCCACCAGTTCTACTACTGGCGCCAGGGCATATAATTCACCCCTCCACTTT.

This clone appeared a few times. The genes are TRBV12-5 and TRBJ2-2; no reliable D call. Germline CDR1 and CDR2: LGHNT and FRNRAP. This CDR3 has 11 amino acids. Trimming shortened V by 8 bases and J by 2 bases, and 3 bases separated the two germline ends. CDR3 DNA: TGTGCTAGTAGCAACACCGGGGAGCTGTTTTTT. This codes for CASSNTGELFF.

CDR3 amino acids: CATSRDLTSGRIYEQYF. The CDR3 region has the DNA TGTGCCACCAGCAGAGATCTGACTAGCGGGAGGATATACGAGCAGTACTTC. V is TRBV15 and J is TRBJ2-7; 13 bases agree with TRBD2. In germline, CDR1 is LNHNV, CDR2 YYDKDF (reference sequence). The CDR3 totals 17 residues. V gave up 0 bases and J gave up 4 bases; unmatched junction bases: 6.

CDR3 loop: CASSAQSTGELFF. CDR3 DNA sequence: TGTGCCAGCAGTGCACAGAGCACCGGGGAGCTGTTTTTT. The chain is built from TRBV2 and TRBJ2-2; the D is unclear. The CDR3 loop spans 13 amino acids. Germline V gene lookup returns CDR1 SNHLY and CDR2 FYNNEI. The ends were cut back, 4 bases at V and 4 bases at J, with 7 bases in the middle.

V usage is TRBV18 and J usage is TRBJ1-2; tentatively, D is TRBD1 (6 bases). Germline CDR1 reads KGHSH; CDR2 reads LQKENI. CDR3 length equals 13 residues. Trimming removed 2 bases at V and 8 bases at J, with 12 bases between. The CDR3 coding sequence is TGTGCCAGCTCACCAAAACAGGGCGAGGGCTACACCTTC. Translated: CASSPKQGEGYTF.

The table lists this clone with a count of one. V usage is TRBV7-9 and J usage is TRBJ1-1; D is unresolved. The CDR3 runs 13 residues. The germline V and J ends were trimmed by 4 bases and 0 bases, with 6 bases remaining between them. CDR1 and CDR2 (germline): SEHNR, FQNEAQ (reference sequence). As DNA, the CDR3 is TGTGCCAGCAGCTCTGGAGTGAACACTGAAGCTTTCTTT. Protein product: CASSSGVNTEAFF.

The chain has TRBV7-9 and TRBJ1-1; tentatively, D is TRBD1 (5 bases). The V gene's germline CDR1 is SEHNR and CDR2 FQNEAQ (reference sequence). The length of the CDR3 is 17 residues. Trimming pared 3 bases from V and 0 bases from J, leaving 17 bases between. This chain's CDR3 is CASSFEGAGSLNTEAFF. The CDR3 DNA sequence: TGTGCCAGCAGCTTTGAAGGGGCCGGATCTTTGAACACTGAAGCTTTCTTT.

The chain carries TRBV15 and TRBJ1-1; 11 bases fit TRBD1. Germline loops: CDR1 LNHNV, CDR2 YYDKDF (reference sequence). The CDR3 runs 17 residues. Losses at the gene ends were 3 bases for V and 0 bases for J; bases not matched to a gene: 6. CDR3: CATSRGTGGKMNTEAFF. The CDR3 DNA follows: TGTGCCACCAGCAGGGGGACAGGGGGAAAGATGAACACTGAAGCTTTCTTT. Based on the CDR3 plus reference TRBV15 and TRBJ1-1, the full variable domain is DAMVIQNPRYQVTQFGKPVTLSCSQTLNHNVMYWYQQKSSQAPKLLFHYYDKDFNNEADTPDNFQSRRPNTSFCFLDIRSPGLGDTAMYLCATSRGTGGKMNTEAFFGQGTRLTVV.

This clone came up a few times. The rearrangement links TRBV3-1 (or the pseudogene TRBV3-2) to TRBJ2-1, with 11 bases aligning to TRBD2. The trim removed 4 bases at V and 4 bases at J, leaving 3 bases unmatched. Germline values: CDR1 LGHDT, CDR2 YNNKEL (reference sequence). This CDR3 has 15 amino acids. The CDR3 loop is CASSPGLAAYNEQFF. The DNA for the CDR3 is TGTGCCAGCAGCCCGGGACTAGCGGCTTACAATGAGCAGTTCTTC.

The CDR3 reads CASSQLHPGGPSGNTIYF. The CDR3 nucleotides are TGCGCCAGCAGCCAACTTCACCCAGGGGGACCTTCTGGAAACACCATATATTTT. V gene TRBV4-1 combines with J gene TRBJ1-3; 7 bases fit TRBD1. In germline, CDR1 is MGHRA, CDR2 YSYEKL. CDR3 length equals 18 residues. Germline trimming cut 2 bases from V and 1 base from J; bases unmatched to any gene: 11.

V gene TRBV6-1 combines with J gene TRBJ1-5, with D possibly being TRBD1 (5 bases). CDR3 length: 15 residues. CDR1 is MNHNS and CDR2 is SASEGT in the germline V gene. The V end was cut by 1 base, the J end by 9 bases, with 16 bases between. This chain's CDR3 is CASSEGTSPSMPQHF. The CDR3 bases are TGTGCCAGCAGTGAAGGGACATCTCCTTCCATGCCCCAGCATTTT.

The chain employs TRBV2 and TRBJ2-1; perhaps TRBD2 as D (5 bases). The V end was cut by 2 bases, the J end by 0 bases, with 11 bases between. Per the germline V gene, CDR1 is SNHLY and CDR2 is FYNNEI. The CDR3 runs to 16 residues. CDR3 DNA sequence: TGTGCCAGCAGTGAATTAGCGAGCAGCTCCTACAATGAGCAGTTCTTC. Encoded protein: CASSELASSSYNEQFF.

The V and J genes are TRBV6-4 and TRBJ2-1; 8 positions match TRBD2. The CDR3 contains 16 residues. Germline assignment: CDR1 MRHNA and CDR2 SNTAGT. J lost 3 bases, V lost 6 bases, and 10 bases had no gene match. CDR3 region: CASRDGGGSSYNEQFF. CDR3 in DNA: TGTGCCAGCAGGGACGGGGGGGGGTCTAGCTACAATGAGCAGTTCTTC.

This chain connects TRBV18 to TRBJ1-6; 10 bases are a match to TRBD1. J gave up 5 bases and V 2 bases, and 0 bases lay outside the gene matches. Germline CDR1 and CDR2: KGHSH and LQKENI. This CDR3 has 15 amino acids. The CDR3 bases are TGTGCCAGCTCACCAGGGACAGGGGATAATTCACCCCTCCACTTT. Translating it yields CASSPGTGDNSPLHF.

CDR3 loop: CASSPARGQGTYEQYF. CDR3 in DNA: TGTGCCAGCAGCCCCGCCCGAGGACAGGGCACCTACGAGCAGTACTTC. The chain joins TRBV3-1 (or the pseudogene TRBV3-2) to TRBJ2-7, with 8 nucleotides matching TRBD1. The germline V gene encodes CDR1 LGHDT and CDR2 YNNKEL (reference sequence). The V segment lost 4 bases and the J segment 2 bases; nucleotides outside the gene matches: 10. There are 16 residues in the CDR3.

This clone has a single count. V gene TRBV19 combines with J gene TRBJ2-6; possibly TRBD2 for D (5 bases). The CDR3 covers 15 residues. Germline V gives CDR1 LNHDA, CDR2 SQIVND (reference sequence). The germline V and J ends were trimmed by 3 bases and 0 bases, with 6 bases remaining between them. As DNA, the CDR3 is TGTGCCAGTAGTATCGGGGACTCTGGGGCCAACGTCCTGACTTTC. Protein: CASSIGDSGANVLTF.

This chain joins TRBV6-6 and TRBJ2-7; TRBD1 agrees at 10 bases. The CDR3 spans 14 residues. Germline CDR1 MNHNY, CDR2 SVGAGI (reference sequence). V lost 8 bases and J lost 2; bases outside the gene matches: 6. The chain's CDR3 is CASGEDRGTYEQYF. CDR3 nucleotides: TGTGCCAGCGGGGAGGACAGGGGGACCTACGAGCAGTACTTC.

The J gene is TRBJ2-7, the V gene TRBV10-3; D is perhaps TRBD2 (5 bases). Germline loops: CDR1 ENHRY, CDR2 SYGVKD. Trimming took 0 bases from V and 6 from J, leaving 6 bases between them. This CDR3 has 12 amino acids. The DNA of the CDR3 is TGTGCCATCAGTGAGTCGCGGGCCGAGCAGTACTTC. Amino acids: CAISESRAEQYF.

The CDR3 loop is CSVVGGTISSTDTQYF. The CDR3 DNA follows: TGCAGCGTGGTCGGGGGGACTATTTCTAGCACAGATACGCAGTATTTT. The chain carries TRBV29-1 and TRBJ2-3, with 7 bases fitting TRBD2. With V trimmed by 6 bases and J by 0 bases, 12 bases remained unmatched. This CDR3 contains 16 residues. From germline, CDR1 is SQVTM and CDR2 ANQGSEA.